The rows below give T cell receptor beta chains drawn from one sample of a study of early T cells in non-severe SARS-CoV-2 infection. Using its own MiXCR run on the 5' RACE reads, TCRdb lists one record per CDR3 protein. Here the sample spans 20,000 to 30,000 distinct CDR3 sequences, roughly 6% being singletons. The sequencing input was whole blood. All receptors derive from an adult who was a healthcare worker with PCR-confirmed SARS-CoV-2 infection or an uninfected control (not recorded which). Each CDR3 is given with its conserved first and last residue. D genes are given only for firm matches. Size is omitted from some rows. Given values are once, few, many or a class for expanded clones.

v_gene	abundance	d_gene	j_gene	CDR3nt	CDR3aa
TRBV2	many	NA	TRBJ2-5	TGTGCCAGCAGACAAGGGGGAGAGACCCAGTACTTC	CASRQGGETQYF
TRBV24-1	few	NA	TRBJ2-1	TGTGCCACCAGTGATTCCTACCGTTACAATGAGCAGTTCTTC	CATSDSYRYNEQFF
TRBV6-6	medium-sized	TRBD1	TRBJ1-1	TGTGCCAGCAGTTACACATTACAGGGGCGGACTGAAGCTTTCTTT	CASSYTLQGRTEAFF
TRBV18	many	TRBD2	TRBJ2-1	TGTGCCAGCTCCCCCGGACTAGCGGGGGAAAATGAGCAGTTCTTC	CASSPGLAGENEQFF
TRBV6-2/TRBV6-3	many	TRBD2	TRBJ2-2	TGTGCCAGCAAGTCCCAAGCGGGGGGGACCGGGGAGCTGTTTTTT	CASKSQAGGTGELFF
TRBV7-8	many	NA	TRBJ1-5	TGTGCCAGCAGCTTAGGACCGTGGAAGAGCAATCAGCCCCAGCATTTT	CASSLGPWKSNQPQHF
TRBV27	few	NA	TRBJ1-1	TGTGCCAGCAGTTCGCTATCTAAGGACACTGAAGCTTTCTTT	CASSSLSKDTEAFF
TRBV4-3	many	TRBD2	TRBJ2-3	TGCGCCAGCAGCCCCACTAGCGGGGTAACAGGGAAGGATACGCAGTATTTT	CASSPTSGVTGKDTQYF
TRBV28	NA	TRBD1	TRBJ2-3	TGTGCCAGCACGCATCTGCGGGGACAGGGGTCAGATACGCAGTATTTT	CASTHLRGQGSDTQYF
TRBV11-1	few	NA	TRBJ2-5	TGTGCCAGCAGCTTCGGGGGAGAGACCCAGTACTTC	CASSFGGETQYF
TRBV21-1	many	NA	TRBJ2-7	TGTGCCAGCAGCAAAGGTTTGCAGGGGGCAACCTACGAGCAGTACTTC	CASSKGLQGATYEQYF
TRBV5-6	few	NA	TRBJ2-7	TGTGCCAGCAGCTATGTTTCGGGCAGAGTCTACGAGCAGTACTTC	CASSYVSGRVYEQYF
TRBV20-1	NA	NA	TRBJ2-7	TGCACCAGGTGGGGGGCAACCTACGAGCAGTACTTC	CTRWGATYEQYF
TRBV28	many	NA	TRBJ1-2	TGTGCCAGCAGTTCCTGGACAGCTGGGAATGGCTACACCTTC	CASSSWTAGNGYTF
TRBV28	few	NA	TRBJ1-2	TGTGCCAGCAGTTTAGGGCGGGAAGGTAGAAGGTTCTTC	CASSLGREGRRFF
TRBV6-2/TRBV6-3	many	NA	TRBJ2-3	TGTGCCAGCAGTCCTCAGGGAAGCCATACAGTGGATACGCAGTATTTT	CASSPQGSHTVDTQYF
TRBV6-1	NA	NA	TRBJ2-2	TGTGCCAGCAGTGATAAAGGGGCTTACACCGGGGAGCTGTTTTTT	CASSDKGAYTGELFF
TRBV28	many	TRBD1	TRBJ2-7	TGTGCCAGCAGCCCAGGGACAGCCTACTACGAGCAGTACTTC	CASSPGTAYYEQYF
TRBV6-5	many	TRBD2	TRBJ2-7	TGTGCCAGCAGTTACTCGACTAGCGGGCTCTCCTACGAGCAGTACTTC	CASSYSTSGLSYEQYF
TRBV10-3	many	NA	TRBJ2-7	TGTGCCATCAGTGATCCCCTTCCGGGCCGAGCCTACGAGCAGTACTTC	CAISDPLPGRAYEQYF
TRBV5-1	many	TRBD2	TRBJ2-2	TGCGCCAGCAGCTTATCACTAGCGGGCACCGGGGAGCTGTTTTTT	CASSLSLAGTGELFF
TRBV5-1	many	NA	TRBJ2-7	TGCGCCAGCAGCTTCTGGGGGGCATCCTACGAGCAGTACTTC	CASSFWGASYEQYF
TRBV12-3/TRBV12-4	many	NA	TRBJ1-3	TGTGCCAGCAGAAAAACGGACGGAGCGGGCTTTGTCGGAAACACCATATATTTT	CASRKTDGAGFVGNTIYF
TRBV29-1	many	NA	TRBJ2-5	TGCGGGGCGAGGGGTAAAGGAGAGACCCAGTACTTC	CGARGKGETQYF
TRBV20-1	many	TRBD1	TRBJ1-6	TGCAGTGCTCACCGGGACAGGCTCCTCCACTTT	CSAHRDRLLHF
TRBV6-6	many	TRBD1	TRBJ1-6	TGTGCCAGCAGTACCTCAACAGGGGGCGCATCTCCCTCACCCCTCCACTTT	CASSTSTGGASPSPLHF
TRBV6-1	many	TRBD1	TRBJ1-5	TGTGCCAGCAGTGATGACAGGGGTCAGCCCCAGCATTTT	CASSDDRGQPQHF
TRBV3-1	NA	NA	TRBJ1-2	TGTGCCAGCAGCCAACAGGGAGGCTACACCTTC	CASSQQGGYTF
TRBV3-1	many	NA	TRBJ1-1	TGTGCCAGCAGCCCCCGGGAGAGAGGAGAGAACACTGAAGCTTTCTTT	CASSPRERGENTEAFF
TRBV12-3/TRBV12-4	NA	NA	TRBJ2-7	TGTGCCAGCAGTTTCCCGGGGGCAGCTTACGAGCAGTACTTC	CASSFPGAAYEQYF
TRBV28	many	NA	TRBJ2-6	TGTGCCAGCAGTCCTGGGGCCAACGTCCTGACTTTC	CASSPGANVLTF
TRBV28	medium-sized	NA	TRBJ1-5	TGTGCCAGCAGTCCATTGGCAGGAGTGTTATATAGCAATCAGCCCCAGCATTTT	CASSPLAGVLYSNQPQHF
TRBV7-2	many	TRBD2	TRBJ2-3	TGTGCCAGCAGCTTAGGAGTTGGGAGGGAGCGGGGTACGCAGTATTTT	CASSLGVGRERGTQYF
TRBV7-2	many	NA	TRBJ2-3	TGTGCCAGCAGCTTAGGACAGAGAAGGTCGACAGATACGCAGTATTTT	CASSLGQRRSTDTQYF
TRBV10-3	medium-sized	TRBD1	TRBJ2-5	TGTGCCATCAGTTACAGGGGGGAAGAGACCCAGTACTTC	CAISYRGEETQYF
TRBV10-1	many	NA	TRBJ1-1	TGCGCCAGCAGTGAGTATAGGGCGGGCACTGAAGCTTTCTTT	CASSEYRAGTEAFF
TRBV4-3	few	TRBD1	TRBJ1-4	TGCGCCAGCAGCCAAGTACCCTCCGGGACAGGGGCGAACCTTGAAAAACTGTTTTTT	CASSQVPSGTGANLEKLFF
TRBV5-1	NA	NA	TRBJ1-2	TGCGCCAGCAGCGTAGGGGACATCGCCACTAACTATGGCTACACCTTC	CASSVGDIATNYGYTF
TRBV12-3/TRBV12-4	few	NA	TRBJ2-7	TGTGCCAGCAGTTTAAGGGCACAGAGCTCCTACGAGCAGTACTTC	CASSLRAQSSYEQYF
TRBV7-2	NA	TRBD1	TRBJ2-1	TGTGCCAGCAGATTCCAGGGGGCACGGGAGCAGTTCTTC	CASRFQGAREQFF
TRBV19	many	TRBD1	TRBJ1-5	TGTGCCAGTAGTATACCTACAGGGGGCAATCAGCCCCAGCATTTT	CASSIPTGGNQPQHF
TRBV4-1	few	TRBD1	TRBJ2-3	TGCGCCAGCAGCCCCAGCGGGACAGGGGGTATGACAGATACGCAGTATTTT	CASSPSGTGGMTDTQYF